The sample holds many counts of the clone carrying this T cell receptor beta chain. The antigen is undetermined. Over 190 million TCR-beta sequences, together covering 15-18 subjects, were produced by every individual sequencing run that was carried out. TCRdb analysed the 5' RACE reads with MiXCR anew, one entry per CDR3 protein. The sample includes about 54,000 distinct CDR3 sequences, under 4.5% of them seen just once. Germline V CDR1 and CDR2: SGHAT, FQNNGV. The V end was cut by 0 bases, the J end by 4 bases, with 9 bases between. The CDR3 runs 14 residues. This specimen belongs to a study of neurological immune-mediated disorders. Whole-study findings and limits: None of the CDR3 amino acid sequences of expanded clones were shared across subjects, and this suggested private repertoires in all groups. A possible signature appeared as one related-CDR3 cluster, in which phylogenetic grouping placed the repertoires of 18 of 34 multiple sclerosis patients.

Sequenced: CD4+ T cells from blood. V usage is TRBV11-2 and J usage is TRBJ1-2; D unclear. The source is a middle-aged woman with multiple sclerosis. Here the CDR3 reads CASSLDRLIYGYTF. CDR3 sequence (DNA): TGTGCCAGCAGCTTAGATCGGTTAATCTATGGCTACACCTTC.